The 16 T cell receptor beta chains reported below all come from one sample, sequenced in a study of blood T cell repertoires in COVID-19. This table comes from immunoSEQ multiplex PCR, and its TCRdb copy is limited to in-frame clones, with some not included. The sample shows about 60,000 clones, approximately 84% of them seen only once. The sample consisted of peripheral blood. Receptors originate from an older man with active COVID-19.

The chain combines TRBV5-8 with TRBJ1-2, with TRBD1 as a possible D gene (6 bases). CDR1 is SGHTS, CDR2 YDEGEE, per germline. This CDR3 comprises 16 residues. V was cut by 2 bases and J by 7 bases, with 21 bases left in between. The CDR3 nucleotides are TGTGCCAGCAGCTTAAAACAGGGTGAGGTTCCTGGTGGCTACACCTTC. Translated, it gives CASSLKQGEVPGGYTF.

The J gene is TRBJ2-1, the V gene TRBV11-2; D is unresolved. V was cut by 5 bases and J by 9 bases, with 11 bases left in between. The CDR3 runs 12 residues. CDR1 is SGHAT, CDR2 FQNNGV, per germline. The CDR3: CASSSLSVEQFF. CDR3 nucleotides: TGTGCCAGCAGCAGCCTAAGCGTTGAGCAGTTCTTC.

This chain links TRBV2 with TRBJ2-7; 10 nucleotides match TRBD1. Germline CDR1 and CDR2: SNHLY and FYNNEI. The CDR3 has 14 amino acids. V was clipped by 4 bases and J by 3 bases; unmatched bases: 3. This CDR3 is CASSAGQGSYEQYF. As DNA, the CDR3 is TGTGCCAGCAGTGCGGGACAGGGGAGCTACGAGCAGTACTTC.

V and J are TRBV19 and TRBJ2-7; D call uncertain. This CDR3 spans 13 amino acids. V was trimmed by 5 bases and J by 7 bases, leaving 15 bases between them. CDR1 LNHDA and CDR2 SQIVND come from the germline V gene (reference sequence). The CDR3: CASSFRQNGEQYF. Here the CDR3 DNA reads TGTGCCAGTAGTTTCAGGCAGAATGGGGAGCAGTACTTC.

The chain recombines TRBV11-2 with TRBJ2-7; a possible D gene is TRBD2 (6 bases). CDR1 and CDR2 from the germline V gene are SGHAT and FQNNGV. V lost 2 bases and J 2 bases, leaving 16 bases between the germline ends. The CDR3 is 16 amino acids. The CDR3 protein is CASSLLGAGHTYEQYF. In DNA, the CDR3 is TGTGCCAGCAGCTTACTTGGAGCGGGTCACACCTACGAGCAGTACTTC.

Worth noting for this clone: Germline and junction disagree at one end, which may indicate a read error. CDR3 sequence reads: CASSLTLATSTNTQYF. The CDR3 DNA reads as TGTGCCAGCAGCCTCACCTTGGCGACTAGCACAAATACGCAGTATTTT. This chain links TRBV9 with TRBJ2-3; 7 bases align to TRBD2. Looked up from germline, CDR1 is SGDLS and CDR2 is YYNGEE. CDR3 length equals 16 residues. Full variable domain (missing parts from reference TRBV9 and TRBJ2-3): DSGVTQTPKHLITATGQRVTLRCSPRSGDLSVYWYQQSLDQGLQFLIQYYNGEERAKGNILERFSAQQFPDLHSELNLSSLELGDSALYFCASSLTLATSTNTQYFGPGTRLTVL.

CDR3 loop: CASSFRTSAYEQYF. CDR3 in DNA: TGTGCCAGCAGCTTCAGGACTAGCGCTTACGAGCAGTACTTC. This sequence joins TRBV7-2 and TRBJ2-7, with 9 bases that match TRBD2. V gave up 3 bases and J gave up 4 bases; unmatched junction bases: 4. Germline V gives CDR1 SGHTA, CDR2 FQGNSA. The CDR3 extends over 14 amino acids.

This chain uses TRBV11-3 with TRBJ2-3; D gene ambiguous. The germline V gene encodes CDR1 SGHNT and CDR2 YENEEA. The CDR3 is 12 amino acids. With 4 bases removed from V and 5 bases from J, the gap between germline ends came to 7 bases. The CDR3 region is CASSSGLDTQYF. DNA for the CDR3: TGTGCCAGCAGCTCCGGTCTAGATACGCAGTATTTT.

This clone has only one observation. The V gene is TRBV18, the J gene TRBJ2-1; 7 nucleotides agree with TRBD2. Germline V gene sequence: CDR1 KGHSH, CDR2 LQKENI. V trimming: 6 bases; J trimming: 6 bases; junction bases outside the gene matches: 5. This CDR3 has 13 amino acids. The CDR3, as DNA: TGTGCCAGCTCGCCGGGACTATCCAATGAGCAGTTCTTC. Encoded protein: CASSPGLSNEQFF.

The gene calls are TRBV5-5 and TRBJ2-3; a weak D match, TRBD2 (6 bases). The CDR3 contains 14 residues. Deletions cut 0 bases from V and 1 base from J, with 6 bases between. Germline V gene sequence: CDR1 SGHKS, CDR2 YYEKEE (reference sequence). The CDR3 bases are TGTGCCAGCAGCTTGGCTAGCGGCACAGATACGCAGTATTTT. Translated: CASSLASGTDTQYF.

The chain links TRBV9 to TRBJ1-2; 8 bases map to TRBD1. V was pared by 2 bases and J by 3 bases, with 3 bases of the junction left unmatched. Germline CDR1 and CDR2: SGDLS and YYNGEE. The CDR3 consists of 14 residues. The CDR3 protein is CASSVGTGDYGYTF. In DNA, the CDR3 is TGTGCCAGCAGCGTCGGGACAGGAGACTATGGCTACACCTTC. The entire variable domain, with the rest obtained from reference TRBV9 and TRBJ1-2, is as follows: DSGVTQTPKHLITATGQRVTLRCSPRSGDLSVYWYQQSLDQGLQFLIQYYNGEERAKGNILERFSAQQFPDLHSELNLSSLELGDSALYFCASSVGTGDYGYTFGSGTRLTVV.

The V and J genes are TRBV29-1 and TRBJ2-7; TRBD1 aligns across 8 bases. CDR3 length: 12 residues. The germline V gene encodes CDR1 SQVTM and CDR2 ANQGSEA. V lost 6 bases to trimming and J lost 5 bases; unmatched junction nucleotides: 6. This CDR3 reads CSVDGQGDEQYF. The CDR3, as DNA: TGCAGCGTCGATGGACAGGGTGACGAGCAGTACTTC.

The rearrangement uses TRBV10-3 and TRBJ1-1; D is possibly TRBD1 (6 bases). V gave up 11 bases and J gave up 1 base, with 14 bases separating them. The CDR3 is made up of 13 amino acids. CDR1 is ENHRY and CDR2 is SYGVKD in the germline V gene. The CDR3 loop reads CASRRGENTEAFF. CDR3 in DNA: TGTGCCTCACGCAGGGGCGAGAACACTGAAGCTTTCTTT.

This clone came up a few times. CDR3 sequence (DNA): TGTGCCAGCAGCTTGACCGGGACTAGCGGAGAGACCCAGTACTTC. Translation gives CASSLTGTSGETQYF. The genes are TRBV9 and TRBJ2-5, with TRBD2 matching 11 bases. Trimming at V came to 4 bases and at J to 4 bases, leaving 6 bases not matched to a gene. Germline-derived CDR1 and CDR2 are SGDLS and YYNGEE. CDR3 length: 15 amino acids.

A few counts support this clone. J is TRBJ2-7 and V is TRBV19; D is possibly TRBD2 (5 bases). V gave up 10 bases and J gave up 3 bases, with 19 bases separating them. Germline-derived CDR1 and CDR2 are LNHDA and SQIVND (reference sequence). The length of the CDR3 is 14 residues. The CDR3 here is CATSPAAGIYEQYF. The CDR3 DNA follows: TGTGCCACCTCCCCGGCGGCCGGGATCTACGAGCAGTACTTC.

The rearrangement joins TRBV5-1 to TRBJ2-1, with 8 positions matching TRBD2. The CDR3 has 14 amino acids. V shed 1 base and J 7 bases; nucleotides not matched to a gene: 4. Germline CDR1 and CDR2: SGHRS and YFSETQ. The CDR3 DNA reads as TGCGCCAGCAGCTTGCAGCGGGAGCTTAATGAGCAGTTCTTC. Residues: CASSLQRELNEQFF.